These T cell receptor beta chains were read from a single sample in a study of blood T cell repertoires in COVID-19. Libraries were prepared by immunoSEQ multiplex PCR; TCRdb keeps only in-frame clonotypes and omits some of them. Of about 260,000 clones in the sample, 83% were seen once. What was sequenced was peripheral blood. Receptors originate from a woman in her fifties or sixties who had recovered from COVID-19. CDR3s include the opening cysteine and the closing phenylalanine or tryptophan. A D gene is named only where the DNA matches it firmly. Clone size is shown for a subset of rows, as once, few, many or a class of expanded clone.

j_call v_call d_call clone_size cdr3_nt cdr3_aa
TRBJ2-1 TRBV6-1 NA NA TGTGCCAGCAGTGAAATGTGGAGCTCCTACAATGAGCAGTTCTTC CASSEMWSSYNEQFF
TRBJ2-1 TRBV30 NA NA TGTGCCTGGAGTAGCTTGGATGAGCAGTTCTTC CAWSSLDEQFF
TRBJ1-1 TRBV19 TRBD1 NA TGTGCCAGTATCAACCGGGACAGGGGAACTGAAGCTTTCTTT CASINRDRGTEAFF
TRBJ2-2 TRBV24-1 TRBD2 NA TGTGCCACCAGTGATTTTACTAGCGGGAACACCGGGGAGCTGTTTTTT CATSDFTSGNTGELFF
TRBJ2-2 TRBV11-3 TRBD1 NA TGTGCCAGCAGCCCCGGGGGCTGGGACAGGGACACCGGGGAGCTGTTTTTT CASSPGGWDRDTGELFF
TRBJ1-1 TRBV5-6 TRBD1 NA TGTGCCAGCAGCTTGGGGACAGGGGGCAACACTTTCTTT CASSLGTGGNTFF
TRBJ2-5 TRBV9 NA NA TGTGCCAGCAGCGTATTGGGCTCCGCTGGGGAGACCCAGTACTTC CASSVLGSAGETQYF
TRBJ2-7 TRBV4-1 NA NA TGCGCCAGCAGCCAAGGGGAATCCGGGAACGAGCAGTACTTC CASSQGESGNEQYF
TRBJ2-3 TRBV12-3/TRBV12-4 NA NA TGTGCCAGCAGCCCGGATTTCGGGGCGCAGTATTTT CASSPDFGAQYF
TRBJ1-5 TRBV7-6 TRBD1 NA TGTGCCAGCAGCTGGGGACAGGGAACCGATCAGCCCCAGCATTTT CASSWGQGTDQPQHF
TRBJ2-3 TRBV28 TRBD2 NA TGTGCCAGCAGTTTGCGGGGGGCCGGTACAGATACGCAGTATTTT CASSLRGAGTDTQYF
TRBJ2-7 TRBV7-5 NA NA TGTGTCAGAAAAGGACAGGATTCCTACGAGCAGTACTTC CVRKGQDSYEQYF
TRBJ1-5 TRBV10-3 NA NA TGTGCCATCACTCGGGAATACAATCAGCCCCAGCATTTT CAITREYNQPQHF
TRBJ2-3 TRBV12-3/TRBV12-4 TRBD1 NA TGTGCCAGCAGCCCCTACAGGGGCGGTAATGGGTATTTT CASSPYRGGNGYF
TRBJ2-6 TRBV23-1 NA NA TGCGCCAGCAGTCAAAGTGGGGCCCCTGGGGCCAACGTCCTGACTTTC CASSQSGAPGANVLTF
TRBJ2-5 TRBV29-1 TRBD1 NA TGCAGCGCCGACGGACAGGGGGCAGGAGAGACCCAGTACTTC CSADGQGAGETQYF
TRBJ1-2 TRBV28 TRBD1 NA TGTGCCAGCAGTTCACTCCCGGGACAGACTAACTATGGCTACACCTTC CASSSLPGQTNYGYTF
TRBJ2-7 TRBV7-2 NA NA TGTGCCAGCAGCACTGGTCTCGAGCAGTACTTC CASSTGLEQYF
TRBJ2-1 TRBV18 NA NA TGTGCCAGCTCACCACCGGAGCGGGCCCAAAAGAACAATGAGCAGTTCTTC CASSPPERAQKNNEQFF
TRBJ2-2 TRBV4-2 TRBD1 few TGTGCCAGCAGCCAAGACAGGGGGCGGGGCGGGGAGCTGTTTTTT CASSQDRGRGGELFF
TRBJ1-6 TRBV5-1 NA NA TGCGCCAGCAGCTTAAGGGGGTCGGATTCACCCCTCCACTTT CASSLRGSDSPLHF
TRBJ2-7 TRBV28 NA NA TGTGCCAGTCAGATGCAGTACCGCGAGCAGTACTTC CASQMQYREQYF
TRBJ2-5 TRBV6-2/TRBV6-3 TRBD2 NA TGTGCCAGCAGCCCCGTGTGGCGGGAGCTAGGAGAGACCCAGTACTTC CASSPVWRELGETQYF
TRBJ1-1 TRBV19 TRBD1 many TGTGCCAGTAGTAAATGGGACAGACCCCAGAACACTGAAGCTTTCTTT CASSKWDRPQNTEAFF
TRBJ2-5 TRBV18 TRBD2 NA TGTGCCAGCTTTCACGAGCGGGGGCAAGAGACCCAGTACTTC CASFHERGQETQYF
TRBJ1-2 TRBV4-1 NA NA TGCGCCAGCAGCCAAGATAGCTATGGCTACACCTTC CASSQDSYGYTF
TRBJ2-7 TRBV7-8 NA NA TGTGCCAGCAGCACTAGGCCGGGAGCCGACTACGAGCAGTACTTC CASSTRPGADYEQYF
TRBJ2-1 TRBV3-1/TRBV3-2 NA NA TGTGCCAGCAGCCAAAGGACTGGTTCTTTTGAGCAGTTCTTC CASSQRTGSFEQFF
TRBJ2-7 TRBV3-1/TRBV3-2 NA NA TGTGCCAGCAGCCAAGGGGCCGTTTCCGTTTACGAGCAGTACTTC CASSQGAVSVYEQYF